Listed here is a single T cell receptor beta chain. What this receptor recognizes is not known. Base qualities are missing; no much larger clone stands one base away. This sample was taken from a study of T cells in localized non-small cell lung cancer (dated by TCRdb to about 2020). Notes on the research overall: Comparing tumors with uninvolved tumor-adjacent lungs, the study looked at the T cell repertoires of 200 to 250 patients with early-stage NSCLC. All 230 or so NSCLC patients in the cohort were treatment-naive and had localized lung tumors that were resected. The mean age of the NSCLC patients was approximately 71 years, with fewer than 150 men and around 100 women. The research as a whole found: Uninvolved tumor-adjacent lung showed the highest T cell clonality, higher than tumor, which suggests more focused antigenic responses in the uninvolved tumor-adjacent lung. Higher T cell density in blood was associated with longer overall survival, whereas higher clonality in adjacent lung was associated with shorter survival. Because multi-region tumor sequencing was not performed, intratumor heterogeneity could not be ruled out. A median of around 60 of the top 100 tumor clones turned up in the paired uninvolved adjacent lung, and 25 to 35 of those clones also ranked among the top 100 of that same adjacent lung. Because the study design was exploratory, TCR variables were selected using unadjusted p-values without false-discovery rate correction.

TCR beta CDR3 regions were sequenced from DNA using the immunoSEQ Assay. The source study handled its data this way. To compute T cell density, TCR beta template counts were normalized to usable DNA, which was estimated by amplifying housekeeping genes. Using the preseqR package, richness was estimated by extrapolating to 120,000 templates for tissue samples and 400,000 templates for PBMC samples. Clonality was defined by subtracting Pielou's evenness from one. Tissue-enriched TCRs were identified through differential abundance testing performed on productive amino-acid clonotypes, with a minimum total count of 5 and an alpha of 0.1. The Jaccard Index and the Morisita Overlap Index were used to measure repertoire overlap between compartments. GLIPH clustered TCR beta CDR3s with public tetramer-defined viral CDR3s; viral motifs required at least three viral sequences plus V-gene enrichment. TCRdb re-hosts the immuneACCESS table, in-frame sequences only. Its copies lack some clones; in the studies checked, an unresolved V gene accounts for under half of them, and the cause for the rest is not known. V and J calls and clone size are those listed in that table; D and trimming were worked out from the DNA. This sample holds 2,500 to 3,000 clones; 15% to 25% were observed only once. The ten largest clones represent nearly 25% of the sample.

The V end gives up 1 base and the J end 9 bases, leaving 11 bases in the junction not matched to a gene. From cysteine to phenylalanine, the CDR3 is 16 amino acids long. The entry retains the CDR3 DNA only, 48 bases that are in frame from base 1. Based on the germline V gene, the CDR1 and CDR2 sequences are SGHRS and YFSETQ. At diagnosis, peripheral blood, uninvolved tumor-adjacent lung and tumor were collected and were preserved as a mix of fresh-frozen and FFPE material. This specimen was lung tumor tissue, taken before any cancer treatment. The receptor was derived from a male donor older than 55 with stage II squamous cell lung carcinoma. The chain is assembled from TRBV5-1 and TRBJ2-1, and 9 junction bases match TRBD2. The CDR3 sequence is CASSLTPPGLAGEQFF. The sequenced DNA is TGCGCCAGCAGCTTGACTCCACCGGGACTAGCAGGTGAGCAGTTCTTC.